Below are 5 T cell receptor beta chains sequenced from a single sample in a study of OX40 agonist ivuxolimab in advanced cancers. TCRdb's table, derived via immunoSEQ multiplex PCR, lists solely in-frame clones and lacks some. The sample includes roughly 92,000 clones, 92% of them seen just once. This sample comprised CD4+ or CD8+ T cells sorted from blood, obtained in a trial of the OX40 agonist ivuxolimab. The source of these receptors is an adult with an advanced solid tumor such as melanoma, head and neck, liver or kidney cancer.

V gene TRBV7-3 combines with J gene TRBJ2-1; tentatively, D is TRBD1 (6 bases). V gave up 1 base and J gave up 5 bases, with 27 bases separating them. CDR3 length equals 20 residues. Germline CDR1 is SGHTA and CDR2 is FQGTGA. Here the CDR3 DNA reads TGTGCCAGCAGCTTAAGGCTCCTAAGCGAGGACAGCCCGAGAGACAATGAGCAGTTCTTC. Encoded protein: CASSLRLLSEDSPRDNEQFF.

V usage is TRBV6-5 and J usage is TRBJ2-2; no clear D. Germline-derived CDR1 and CDR2 are MNHEY and SVGAGI. The CDR3 extends over 13 amino acids. Trimming took 4 bases from V and 6 from J, leaving 9 bases between them. For the CDR3, the DNA is TGTGCCAGCAGTTTGAGGCGCCCCGGGGAGCTGTTTTTT. Protein: CASSLRRPGELFF.

The chain uses TRBV28 and TRBJ1-5; D remains unclear. The CDR3 covers 13 residues. Germline values: CDR1 MDHEN, CDR2 SYDVKM. Trimming removed 5 bases from V and 1 base from J, with 6 bases in between. This chain's CDR3 is CASSILSNQPQHF. The CDR3, as DNA: TGTGCCAGCAGTATATTGAGCAATCAGCCCCAGCATTTT.

The V gene is TRBV19, the J gene TRBJ2-7, with 8 bases that match TRBD1. Germline trimming cut 6 bases from V and 5 bases from J; bases unmatched to any gene: 12. This CDR3 comprises 15 residues. CDR1 and CDR2 from the germline V gene are LNHDA and SQIVND (reference sequence). This CDR3 is CASSRSGTGINEQYF. As DNA, the CDR3 is TGTGCCAGTAGCCGGTCCGGGACAGGTATCAACGAGCAGTACTTC.

The V call is TRBV6-1, the J call TRBJ2-7, with 7 bases lining up with TRBD2. The J segment lost 2 bases and the V segment lost 8 bases, leaving 12 bases of the junction unmatched. Per the germline V gene, CDR1 is MNHNS and CDR2 is SASEGT. The CDR3 contains 15 residues. The CDR3 protein is CASQHRDYLTYEQYF. DNA of the CDR3: TGTGCCAGCCAACACCGGGACTACCTCACCTACGAGCAGTACTTC.